This note documents a single T cell receptor beta chain sequence. Its antigen remains unidentified. Cell sorting was applied to PBMCs, and CD4+ and CD8+ T cells were collected. This CDR3 has 14 amino acids. V shed 4 bases and J 7 bases; nucleotides not matched to a gene: 6. CDR1 and CDR2 from the germline V gene are KGHSH and LQKENI. It was cDNA, reverse transcribed from extracted RNA, that served as the sequencing template. Generated by immunoSEQ multiplex PCR, the TCRdb table keeps only in-frame clones and is missing some. The data hold under 130,000 clones, with around 59% observed a single time. The sample comes from a study of CD8+ T cells in alopecia areata. Study observations and caveats: Mice showed clearer TCR sharing than patients did, a gap that was possibly HLA-related. Normal scalp had lower clonality than lesional scalp, with alopecia totalis/universalis lesions showing this most strongly. Sequencing of scalp tissue also captures the resident alphabeta T cells of normal skin.

V gene TRBV18 combines with J gene TRBJ1-4, with TRBD1 matching over 7 bases. The sequencing sample was made of CD4+ T cells sorted from blood. The sequence derives from a human donor in good health. DNA for the CDR3: TGTGCCAGCTCACGAGGAGGGGGCGGTGAAAAACTGTTTTTT. This sequence encodes CASSRGGGGEKLFF.